This T cell receptor (beta chain) was retrieved from a study of T cell responses to AZD1222 COVID-19 vaccine. Data came from immunoSEQ multiplex PCR; TCRdb stores just in-frame clones and leaves some out. The table lists fewer than 150,000 clones, 93% of them singletons. CDR1 WNHNN and CDR2 SYGVQD come from the germline V gene (reference sequence). CDR3 size: 14 residues. Trimming took 4 bases from V and 8 from J, leaving 14 bases between them. Sequencing used peripheral blood, obtained on day 0 of AZD1222 vaccination. The V call is TRBV10-1, the J call TRBJ1-4; possibly TRBD1 for D (6 bases). This TCR came from an adult in good health. The CDR3 DNA is TGCGCCAGCAGTGTGTCAGGGGCAGGCGAAAAACTGTTTTTT. This translates into CASSVSGAGEKLFF.